The 20 T cell receptor beta chains given below trace back to one sample, sequenced in a study of blood T cell repertoires in COVID-19. Data came from immunoSEQ multiplex PCR; TCRdb stores just in-frame clones and leaves some out. The table records around 250,000 clones, around 87% of them present only once. The sequenced sample consisted of peripheral blood. These TCRs come from a man aged 18 to 29 with active or convalescent COVID-19.

This clone was observed a few times. CDR3 bases: TGTGCCAGCAGTTTATTCCCCTTAACCCGGGACAGCTACACTGAAGCTTTCTTT. Translated: CASSLFPLTRDSYTEAFF. The chain couples TRBV27 to TRBJ1-1; 7 bases agree with TRBD1. The length of the CDR3 is 18 residues. The germline V gene has CDR1 MNHEY and CDR2 SMNVEV (reference sequence). J was trimmed by 3 bases and V by 1 base; bases with no gene match: 14.

On this clone itself: Other DNA sequences in this sample translate to the same CDR3. The V and J genes are TRBV6-6 and TRBJ1-1; D is perhaps TRBD1 (5 bases). Trimming took 5 bases from V and 4 from J, leaving 11 bases between them. Germline V gene sequence: CDR1 MNHNY, CDR2 SVGAGI (reference sequence). CDR3 length equals 13 residues. CDR3 in amino acids: CASSNRGGTEAFF. CDR3 in DNA: TGTGCCAGCAGTAACCGGGGGGGCACTGAAGCTTTCTTT.

This chain links TRBV6-6 with TRBJ2-7; no clear D gene. The V end was cut by 6 bases, the J end by 4 bases, with 13 bases between. The CDR3 consists of 13 residues. Per germline, CDR1 MNHNY and CDR2 SVGAGI (reference sequence). The CDR3 DNA is TGTGCCAGCAGCCCACTACGTAGGTACGAGCAGTACTTC. This encodes CASSPLRRYEQYF.

There are a few counts of this clone. CDR3 in DNA: TGTGCCAGCAGCTTAGATTTAGCGGATACGGGTGAGCAGTTCTTC. The encoded protein is CASSLDLADTGEQFF. The chain uses TRBV11-2 and TRBJ2-1; TRBD2 is a possible D gene (6 bases). The CDR3 sequence is 15 residues long. The V end lost 0 bases, the J end lost 9 bases, and 15 bases lay between the germline ends. Germline CDR1 and CDR2: SGHAT and FQNNGV.

The chain joins TRBV30 to TRBJ2-2; 8 nucleotides agree with TRBD2. The germline V gene has CDR1 GTSNPN and CDR2 SVGIG (reference sequence). With V trimmed by 0 bases and J by 4 bases, 4 bases remained unmatched. The CDR3 sequence is 15 residues long. The CDR3 DNA follows: TGTGCCTGGAGTGTTGTAGCGGGGATCACCGGGGAGCTGTTTTTT. Translated, it gives CAWSVVAGITGELFF. Full variable domain (remainder filled in from reference TRBV30 and TRBJ2-2): SQTIHQWPATLVQPVGSPLSLECTVEGTSNPNLYWYRQAAGRGLQLLFYSVGIGQISSEVPQNLSASRPQDRQFILSSKKLLLSDSGFYLCAWSVVAGITGELFFGEGSRLTVL.

In regard to this clone: A junction end diverges from the germline sequence, so it may reflect a read error. The gene calls are TRBV11-3 and TRBJ2-5, with 7 bases that match TRBD2. Per the germline V gene, CDR1 is SGHNT and CDR2 is YENEEA. The CDR3 totals 14 residues. CDR3 protein: CASSQSGLDHPMHF. The CDR3 bases are TGTGCCAGCAGCCAATCAGGACTAGACCATCCGATGCACTTC.

The chain recombines TRBV7-2 with TRBJ1-5; TRBD1 aligns across 9 bases. CDR1 is SGHTA, CDR2 FQGNSA, per germline. J lost 6 bases, V lost 5 bases, and 8 bases had no gene match. The CDR3 is made up of 15 amino acids. The CDR3 DNA reads as TGTGCCAGCAGCCCTCCGGGACAGGGTCGTCAGCCCCAGCATTTT. Translation gives CASSPPGQGRQPQHF.

The V call is TRBV28, the J call TRBJ1-1, with D perhaps matching TRBD1 (5 bases). This CDR3 region has 14 residues. V shed 4 bases and J shed 3 bases, with 12 bases lying between them. Germline loops: CDR1 MDHEN, CDR2 SYDVKM. CDR3 residues: CASSSAGGYTEAFF. The DNA of the CDR3 is TGTGCCAGCAGTTCCGCCGGGGGGTACACTGAAGCTTTCTTT.

V gene TRBV6-5 combines with J gene TRBJ2-7; D possibly corresponds to TRBD1 (6 bases). Trimming shortened V by 3 bases and J by 0 bases, and 12 bases separated the two germline ends. CDR1 and CDR2 from the germline V gene are MNHEY and SVGAGI. The CDR3 consists of 15 residues. CDR3 coding DNA: TGTGCCAGCAGTTATGATCGGGACAACTCCTACGAGCAGTACTTC. It encodes CASSYDRDNSYEQYF.

The rearrangement uses TRBV7-3 and TRBJ2-3; 9 bases agree with TRBD2. This CDR3 is 15 amino acids long. The germline V gene encodes CDR1 SGHTA and CDR2 FQGTGA. After removal of 2 bases from V and 7 bases from J, the junction contained 7 bases not matched to a gene. For the CDR3, the DNA is TGTGCCAGCAGCTTACTAGCGGGGACACCCAATACGCAGTATTTT. Its protein is CASSLLAGTPNTQYF.

This chain links TRBV5-5 with TRBJ2-5; no definite D call. V shed 0 bases and J shed 3 bases, with 12 bases lying between them. The CDR3 consists of 15 residues. The germline V gene has CDR1 SGHKS and CDR2 YYEKEE (reference sequence). CDR3 coding DNA: TGTGCCAGCAGCTTGGTGTGGGCGCCAAAAGAGACCCAGTACTTC. Its translation: CASSLVWAPKETQYF. Looking up the rest from reference TRBV5-5 and TRBJ2-5 gives the full variable domain: DAGVTQSPTHLIKTRGQQVTLRCSPISGHKSVSWYQQVLGQGPQFIFQYYEKEERGRGNFPDRFSARQFPNYSSELNVNALLLGDSALYLCASSLVWAPKETQYFGPGTRLLVL.

The gene calls are TRBV2 and TRBJ2-3; D is possibly TRBD1 (5 bases). The CDR3 contains 14 residues. V was pared by 4 bases and J by 1 base, with 9 bases between. CDR1 and CDR2 from the germline V gene are SNHLY and FYNNEI. The CDR3 DNA reads as TGTGCCAGCAGTGTGCAGGGCGGCACAGATACGCAGTATTTT. Translated: CASSVQGGTDTQYF. The whole variable domain, remainder taken from reference TRBV2 and TRBJ2-3, is EPEVTQTPSHQVTQMGQEVILRCVPISNHLYFYWYRQILGQKVEFLVSFYNNEISEKSEIFDDQFSVERPDGSNFTLKIRSTKLEDSAMYFCASSVQGGTDTQYFGPGTRLTVL.

This chain links TRBV5-4 with TRBJ2-3, with 8 bases aligning to TRBD1. Germline trimming cut 4 bases from V and 2 bases from J; bases unmatched to any gene: 6. The CDR3 covers 15 residues. The V gene's germline CDR1 is SGHNT and CDR2 YYREEE (reference sequence). CDR3 sequence reads: CASSPGQDITDTQYF. The CDR3 DNA follows: TGTGCCAGCAGCCCGGGACAGGACATCACAGATACGCAGTATTTT.

The chain combines TRBV4-2 with TRBJ2-3; 10 bases match TRBD1. In germline, CDR1 is LGHNA, CDR2 YNFKEQ. The CDR3 spans 14 residues. V lost 4 bases, J lost 6 bases, and 4 bases stayed unmatched. For the CDR3, the DNA is TGTGCCAGCAGCCGCGGACAGGGGGGGGATACGCAGTATTTT. Its translation: CASSRGQGGDTQYF.

This sequence joins TRBV14 and TRBJ1-1; 8 bases line up with TRBD1. Looked up from germline, CDR1 is SGHDN and CDR2 is FVKESK. The CDR3 runs to 15 residues. The V gene end was trimmed by 4 bases and the J gene end by 6 bases; junction bases not matched to a gene: 10. This CDR3 is CASSRAGTGIPEAFF. DNA for the CDR3: TGTGCCAGCAGCCGAGCCGGGACAGGAATTCCTGAAGCTTTCTTT.

The chain recombines TRBV5-1 with TRBJ2-7; 7 bases fit TRBD1. CDR3 length equals 15 residues. The junction had 9 bases not matched to a gene; V was cut back by 4 bases and J by 2 bases. Germline loops: CDR1 SGHRS, CDR2 YFSETQ. Written as DNA, the CDR3 is TGCGCCAGCAGCGCCGGGACAGACTTTACCTACGAGCAGTACTTC. Protein: CASSAGTDFTYEQYF.

This clone was picked up one time. The rearrangement uses TRBV11-2 and TRBJ1-1, with a tentative D call TRBD1 (5 bases). V was pared by 8 bases and J by 1 base, with 11 bases between. The CDR3 contains 13 residues. Germline V gene lookup returns CDR1 SGHAT and CDR2 FQNNGV. CDR3 nucleotide sequence: TGTGCCAGCGGAGGGGTCACGAACACTGAAGCTTTCTTT. It is translated as CASGGVTNTEAFF. Together with reference TRBV11-2 and TRBJ1-1, the CDR3 gives the full variable domain: EAGVAQSPRYKIIEKRQSVAFWCNPISGHATLYWYQQILGQGPKLLIQFQNNGVVDDSQLPKDRFSAERLKGVDSTLKIQPAKLEDSAVYLCASGGVTNTEAFFGQGTRLTVV.

This rearrangement joins TRBV19 to TRBJ2-1; TRBD2 aligns across 10 bases. V was clipped by 3 bases and J by 7 bases; unmatched bases: 18. Germline V gene lookup returns CDR1 LNHDA and CDR2 SQIVND (reference sequence). This CDR3 region has 19 residues. In DNA form, the CDR3 reads TGTGCCAGTAGTATGAGTCCTCCTGCTCTAGCGGGAGATGCGAATGAGCAGTTCTTC. Residues: CASSMSPPALAGDANEQFF.

The rearrangement links TRBV1 to TRBJ1-2; the tabulated D call, TRBD1, remains unverified against the DNA. TRBV1 is listed as a pseudogene. The CDR3 loop spans 17 amino acids. CDR3: CTSSQGDTPSANYGYTF. The DNA of the CDR3 is TGCACCAGCAGCCAAGGGGACACTCCCTCAGCTAACTATGGCTACACCTTC.

V usage is TRBV11-2 and J usage is TRBJ1-3; D is ambiguous. This CDR3 spans 14 amino acids. Germline V gene lookup returns CDR1 SGHAT and CDR2 FQNNGV. V lost 2 bases, J lost 0 bases, and 5 bases lay in between. The CDR3 bases are TGTGCCAGCAGCTTAACGGTCTCTGGAAACACCATATATTTT. It translates to CASSLTVSGNTIYF.